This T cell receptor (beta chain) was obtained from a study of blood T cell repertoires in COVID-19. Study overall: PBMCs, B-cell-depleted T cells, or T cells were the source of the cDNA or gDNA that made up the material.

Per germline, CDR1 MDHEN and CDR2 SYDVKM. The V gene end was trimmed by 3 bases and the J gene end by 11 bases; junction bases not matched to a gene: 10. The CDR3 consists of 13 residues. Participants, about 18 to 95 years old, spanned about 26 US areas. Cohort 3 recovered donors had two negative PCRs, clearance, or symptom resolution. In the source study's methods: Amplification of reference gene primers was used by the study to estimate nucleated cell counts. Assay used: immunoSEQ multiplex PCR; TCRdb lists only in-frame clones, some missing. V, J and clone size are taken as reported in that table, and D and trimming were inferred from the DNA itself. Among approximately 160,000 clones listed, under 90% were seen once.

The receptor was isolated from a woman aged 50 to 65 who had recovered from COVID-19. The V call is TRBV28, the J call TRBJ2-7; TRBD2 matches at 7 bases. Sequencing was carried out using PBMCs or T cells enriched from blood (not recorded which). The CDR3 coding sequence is TGTGCCAGCAGTTTTAGAGTGGGAGGGCAAGAGTACTTC. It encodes CASSFRVGGQEYF.